This is a list of T cell receptor beta chains from one sample in a study of early T cells in non-severe SARS-CoV-2 infection. TCRdb re-called the 5' RACE reads through MiXCR, storing one row per CDR3 protein. The sample lists more than 80,000 distinct CDR3 sequences, around an eighth occurring once. Sequencing was performed on whole blood. The receptor source for this set is an adult who was a healthcare worker with PCR-confirmed SARS-CoV-2 infection or an uninfected control (not recorded which). CDR3s include the opening cysteine and the closing phenylalanine or tryptophan. A D gene is named only where the DNA matches it firmly. Size values are once, few and many counts, or a class for expanded clones, and some rows have none.

clone size,J gene,V gene,D gene,CDR3 DNA,CDR3 protein
few,TRBJ2-3,TRBV2,TRBD2,TGTGCCAGCAGTGAACGTGTTCGGAGACTAGCGGCCCCTAGCACAGATACGCAGTATTTT,CASSERVRRLAAPSTDTQYF
few,TRBJ1-1,TRBV28,-,TGTGCTGGGAAGACAGGATACATGTCTGAAGCTTTCTTT,CAGKTGYMSEAFF
few,TRBJ2-7,TRBV29-1,-,TGCAGCGCGTATATTGTCTACGAGCAGTACTTC,CSAYIVYEQYF
-,TRBJ2-1,TRBV3-1,-,TGTGCCAGCAGCCAAGTCGCAGGGCTTAGCTCCTACAATGAGCAGTTCTTC,CASSQVAGLSSYNEQFF
-,TRBJ2-1,TRBV7-9,TRBD2,TGTGCCAGCAGCACCTGGGTTGAGCGGGAGGCGTCCTACAATGAGCAGTTCTTC,CASSTWVEREASYNEQFF
-,TRBJ1-2,TRBV5-6,-,TGTGCCAGCAGCTTGGATTCAGGGCCACTTGGCTACACCTTC,CASSLDSGPLGYTF
few,TRBJ2-1,TRBV6-5,-,TGTGCCAGCACCGCGAACTCCTACAATGAGCAGTTCTTC,CASTANSYNEQFF
few,TRBJ1-1,TRBV29-1,-,TGCAGCGGATCCCGATTGGCAGATGAAGCTTTCTTT,CSGSRLADEAFF
-,TRBJ2-7,TRBV29-1,TRBD1,TGCAGCGTGGGACAGGGGAGAGGCGAGCAGTACTTC,CSVGQGRGEQYF
few,TRBJ2-2,TRBV24-1,-,TGTGCCACCAGTGATTTTGGTTGGGGGAAGAACACCGGGGAGCTGTTTTTT,CATSDFGWGKNTGELFF
few,TRBJ1-2,TRBV4-1,-,TGCGCCAGCAGCCAAGATTTCGTCCCCAGCGGCTACACCTTC,CASSQDFVPSGYTF
-,TRBJ2-7,TRBV3-1,-,TGTGCCAGCAGCCAGGACTCCTACGAGCAGTACTTC,CASSQDSYEQYF
few,TRBJ1-2,TRBV9,-,TGTGCCAGCAGCGTAGCTGGGGAGAACTACTATGGCTACACCTTC,CASSVAGENYYGYTF
-,TRBJ2-3,TRBV12-5,-,TGTGCTAGTGGTACGTCGACGGAGCCGGCTGGGGATACGCAGTATTTT,CASGTSTEPAGDTQYF
-,TRBJ1-5,TRBV7-2,-,TGTGCCAGCAGCTTAGCCCACCGTAATCAGCCCCAGCATTTT,CASSLAHRNQPQHF
-,TRBJ1-1,TRBV7-9,-,TGTGCCAGCAGCTTAGCAGAGATGAACACTGAAGCTTTCTTT,CASSLAEMNTEAFF
many,TRBJ2-1,TRBV7-2,-,TGTGCCAGCAGCTTAGGGTCCTACAATGAGCAGTTCTTC,CASSLGSYNEQFF
many,TRBJ2-5,TRBV7-6,TRBD2,TGTGCCAGCAGCTCGAAGACTAGCGGGAGACCAGAGACCCAGTACTTC,CASSSKTSGRPETQYF
few,TRBJ2-6,TRBV29-1,-,TGCAGCGTAGAAGTTGCTGGGGCCAACGTCCTGACTTTC,CSVEVAGANVLTF
-,TRBJ1-5,TRBV19,-,TGTGCCAGTACCCCGACAGGTTATAGCAATCAGCCCCAGCATTTT,CASTPTGYSNQPQHF
many,TRBJ2-1,TRBV20-1,TRBD1,TGCAGTGCCCCGTGGTGGGGGACAGGGTTCCATGAGCAGTTCTTC,CSAPWWGTGFHEQFF
-,TRBJ2-7,TRBV6-5,-,TGTGCCAGCAGTTACTCGATCGCCTACGAGCAGTACTTC,CASSYSIAYEQYF
many,TRBJ2-2,TRBV20-1,-,TGCAGTGCTACAGACCGTACGAACACCGGGGAGCTGTTTTTT,CSATDRTNTGELFF
few,TRBJ2-7,TRBV28,-,TGTGCCAGCAGTTTATCCAATTATGGGCAGTACTTC,CASSLSNYGQYF
many,TRBJ2-3,TRBV10-2,TRBD1,TGCGCCAGCAGTGGGGACAGGGGGCGCCTTGCCCTTTATACGCAGTATTTT,CASSGDRGRLALYTQYF
-,TRBJ2-7,TRBV3-1,TRBD1,TGTGCCAGCAGTCCTGGGACAGGGAACGAGCAGTACTTC,CASSPGTGNEQYF
-,TRBJ2-7,TRBV7-9,-,TGTGCCACCTTAGGACAGATATCCTACGAGCAGTACTTC,CATLGQISYEQYF
-,TRBJ1-2,TRBV6-5,-,TGTGCCAGCAGTTCCAACCTCGTCCCCTATGGCTACACCTTC,CASSSNLVPYGYTF
few,TRBJ1-4,TRBV7-8,-,TGTGCCAGCAGCTTAGCGATGGTTGGGGCTGACAAACTGTTTTTT,CASSLAMVGADKLFF
few,TRBJ2-7,TRBV6-6,TRBD2,TGTGCCAGCAGTTTTGGGACTAGCGGAGTATCCTACGAGCAGTACTTC,CASSFGTSGVSYEQYF
few,TRBJ2-3,TRBV3-1,-,TGTGCCAGCAGCCGAGGCATCACAGATACGCAGTATTTT,CASSRGITDTQYF
medium-sized,TRBJ2-7,TRBV5-6,-,TGTGCCAGCAGCTCCGAGATCGCCACCTACGAGCAGTACTTC,CASSSEIATYEQYF
-,TRBJ2-7,TRBV27,-,TGTGCCAGCAAGTTTCTGGCGGACGGCTCCTACGAGCAGTACTTC,CASKFLADGSYEQYF
few,TRBJ1-2,TRBV2,-,TGTGCCAGCAGTGAAGCGCGTCCTAGGACCTCAAACTATGGCTACACCTTC,CASSEARPRTSNYGYTF
-,TRBJ1-5,TRBV12-3/TRBV12-4,TRBD1,TGTGCCAGCAGTGACAGGGCCAATCAGCCCCAGCATTTT,CASSDRANQPQHF
few,TRBJ2-1,TRBV12-3/TRBV12-4,-,TGTGCCAGCAGTTTAGTAGCTAATCGGGGCCAGTTGTTCTTC,CASSLVANRGQLFF
-,TRBJ1-5,TRBV28,-,TGTGCCAGCAGCTACGTCAGGGGTAGGGGCAATCAGCCCCAGCATTTT,CASSYVRGRGNQPQHF
-,TRBJ2-7,TRBV7-9,-,TGTGCCAGCCTTTATTGGAGGGACGGGGATTACGAGCAGTACTTC,CASLYWRDGDYEQYF
many,TRBJ1-6,TRBV6-6,-,TGTGCCAGCACCCTTCCGGGAGGCGGGAATTCACCCCTCCACTTT,CASTLPGGGNSPLHF
-,TRBJ2-7,TRBV7-6,-,TGTGCCAGCAGCTCAGATCGGGGGAGGGAGCAGTACTTC,CASSSDRGREQYF
-,TRBJ1-3,TRBV20-1,TRBD1,TGCAGTGCTAGAGATTCACAGGGGAGCGACGGAAACACCATATATTTT,CSARDSQGSDGNTIYF
-,TRBJ1-6,TRBV27,TRBD1,TGTGCCAGCAGGACAGGGGGTGGTAATTCACCCCTCCACTTT,CASRTGGGNSPLHF
-,TRBJ1-1,TRBV29-1,-,TGCAGCGTTGAGTTCTTCACTGAAGCTTTCTTT,CSVEFFTEAFF
few,TRBJ2-1,TRBV7-9,-,TGTGCCAGCAGCTTTGAGAGCAATGCGGAGCAGTTCTTC,CASSFESNAEQFF
many,TRBJ2-1,TRBV9,TRBD2,TGTGCCAGCAGCCCGAGACTAGCGGACAATGAGCAGTTCTTC,CASSPRLADNEQFF
-,TRBJ1-1,TRBV10-3,-,TGTGCCATCAAGTCAAGGGCGGAGTCCGAAGCTTTCTTT,CAIKSRAESEAFF
-,TRBJ1-2,TRBV2,-,TGTGCCAGCAGTGAAGGGGTTTTAGGGAACTATGGCTACACCTTC,CASSEGVLGNYGYTF
few,TRBJ2-4,TRBV5-1,TRBD1,TGCGCCAGCAGCCTCTCGACAGGGGACAAAAACATTCAGTACTTC,CASSLSTGDKNIQYF
few,TRBJ2-1,TRBV20-1,TRBD1,TGCAGTGCTCGCCGGGACAGGTTCTACAATGAGCAGTTCTTC,CSARRDRFYNEQFF
few,TRBJ2-2,TRBV15,TRBD1,TGTGCCACCAGCCTAACGAGACAGGGGAGCGGGGAGCTGTTTTTT,CATSLTRQGSGELFF
few,TRBJ2-7,TRBV6-1,TRBD1,TGTGCCAGCAGTAATGACAGGGGGCTCTACGAGCAGTACTTC,CASSNDRGLYEQYF
few,TRBJ1-2,TRBV6-1,-,TGTGCCAGCAGACCCTTAGTCCCTCGGGACACCCATATTCTTGGCACCTTC,CASRPLVPRDTHILGTF
few,TRBJ2-5,TRBV5-1,TRBD2,TGCGCCAGCAGCGAAGGACTAGCGGGAGTCGGGGAGACCCAGTACTTC,CASSEGLAGVGETQYF